This TCR beta chain came from a study of T-cell memory formation after mild COVID-19. CDR3 size: 16 residues. Germline CDR1 is SSHAT and CDR2 is FNYEAQ (reference sequence). From the 5' RACE reads, TCRdb called clonotypes with MiXCR, one entry per CDR3 protein. In the table there are around 430,000 distinct CDR3 sequences, 16% of which are singletons. Comment on this clonotype: The junction does not match germline at one end; this may be a read error.

The chain joins TRBV7-7 to TRBJ2-2; the D gene is possibly TRBD1 (6 bases). Material: PBMCs or a T cell subset sorted from them (not recorded which). This sequence originates from a man aged 18 to 29 who had mild COVID-19 (a few samples of this study predate the infection). Cell type and time point are not known. The CDR3 reads CASRSGDIRSTGELFF. Written as DNA, the CDR3 is TGTGCTAGCAGGAGTGGGGACATTCGGAGCACCGGGGAGCTGTTTTTT.